A selection of T cell receptor beta chains follows, all from one sample in a study of cytomegalovirus exposure and HLA in healthy donors. Some clones are missing from TCRdb's copy, which holds only in-frame ones; the method was immunoSEQ multiplex PCR. The table includes about 73,000 clones, about 95% detected once. Material for sequencing was PBMCs. The receptors come from a man aged 18 to 29 in good health and CMV-seronegative. The CDR3 runs from the conserved cysteine through the conserved F or W. Each record gives: J gene, CDR3 length, V gene, D gene, clone size, CDR3 DNA, CDR3 protein. D genes are given only for firm matches. Rows may omit the clone size; those that give it use once, few, many or a size class.

TRBJ1-1 10 TRBV20-1 - - TGCAGTATAGACACCAGGCAAGCTTTCTTT CSIDTRQAFF
TRBJ2-7 13 TRBV11-2 - - TGTGCCAGCAGCCTACCTCCGCCCCGGGAGCAGTACTTC CASSLPPPREQYF
TRBJ2-2 15 TRBV7-2 TRBD1 - TGTGCCAGCAGCTCGGGACAGGGGGACACCGGGGAGCTGTTTTTT CASSSGQGDTGELFF
TRBJ2-1 16 TRBV11-2 - - TGTGCCAGCAGCTTGGGGGACTCCGTTGGTTACAATGAGCAGTTCTTC CASSLGDSVGYNEQFF
TRBJ2-5 17 TRBV4-2 TRBD2 - TGTGCCAGCAGCCAGGGGACTAGCGGGGGGGATAAAGAGACCCAGTACTTC CASSQGTSGGDKETQYF
TRBJ2-3 16 TRBV5-6 - - TGTGCCAGCAGCCAGCACAGGGTGGCGATCCCAGATACGCAGTATTTT CASSQHRVAIPDTQYF
TRBJ1-1 13 TRBV6-5 - - TGTGCCAGCAGTTTACAGACGAACACTGAAGCTTTCTTT CASSLQTNTEAFF
TRBJ2-6 15 TRBV4-3 - - TGCGCCAGCAGCCAAGACAGGTTTGGGGCCAACGTCCTGACTTTC CASSQDRFGANVLTF
TRBJ2-2 17 TRBV25-1 - once TGTGCCAGCGGTAAGAGGACAGCCACCTTGGACACCGGGGAGCTGTTTTTT CASGKRTATLDTGELFF
TRBJ1-6 13 TRBV29-1 - medium-sized TGCAGCGTTGTGCCAGGGCCGAATTCACCCCTCCACTTT CSVVPGPNSPLHF
TRBJ2-7 16 TRBV5-1 TRBD2 few TGCGCCAGCAGCCCTATCACTAGCGGGGCGTCTTACGAGCAGTACTTC CASSPITSGASYEQYF
TRBJ1-4 14 TRBV11-2 - - TGTGCCAGCAGCTTATCTGGGGGGAATGAAAAACTGTTTTTT CASSLSGGNEKLFF
TRBJ1-6 15 TRBV9 - - TGTGCCAGCAGCGTAGCTGGACAGCAGAATTCACCCCTCCACTTT CASSVAGQQNSPLHF
TRBJ2-5 15 TRBV7-6 TRBD1 - TGTGCCAGCAGCTTAGGATGGGACAGGGGAGAGACCCAGTACTTC CASSLGWDRGETQYF
TRBJ2-1 17 TRBV29-1 TRBD2 - TGCAGCGTTGGCAGGACTAGCGGCGAGAGCTCCTACAATGAGCAGTTCTTC CSVGRTSGESSYNEQFF
TRBJ1-4 16 TRBV19 TRBD1 - TGTGCCAGTAGCCGAACCCCAGGGGGCTGGAGTGAAAAACTGTTTTTT CASSRTPGGWSEKLFF
TRBJ1-2 14 TRBV2 - - TGTGCCAGCGCCCGTTCCGGGTTAAACTATGGCTACACCTTC CASARSGLNYGYTF
TRBJ2-6 17 TRBV30 - - TGTGCCTGGAGTTTCACAGGCGAAAGATCTGGGGCCAACGTCCTGACTTTC CAWSFTGERSGANVLTF
TRBJ1-2 14 TRBV4-1 - - TGCGCCAGCAGCCAAGAGCAGGGGCTTAATGGCTACACCTTC CASSQEQGLNGYTF
TRBJ1-1 14 TRBV6-6 TRBD1 - TGTGCCAGCAGATACTCTGACAGGGCCTCCGAAGCTTTCTTT CASRYSDRASEAFF
TRBJ2-1 14 TRBV7-8 - - TGTGCCAGCGGAACGGGACATCTACTCAATGAGCAGTTCTTC CASGTGHLLNEQFF
TRBJ2-3 16 TRBV5-1 TRBD1 - TGCGCCAGCAGATCATCCAATGGACAGGGTACAGATACGCAGTATTTT CASRSSNGQGTDTQYF
TRBJ2-7 15 TRBV30 - - TGTGCCTGGTCCTATAGGGGGGGCACTACCTACGAGCAGTACTTC CAWSYRGGTTYEQYF
TRBJ1-1 13 TRBV11-2 - - TGTGCCAGCAGTTGGGGCCCGAACACTGAAGCTTTCTTT CASSWGPNTEAFF
TRBJ1-1 14 TRBV15 - - TGTGCCACCAGCAGAGTAGGGGGGGGGACTGAAGCTTTCTTT CATSRVGGGTEAFF
TRBJ2-1 16 TRBV7-2 - - TGTGCCAGCAGCTTAGTGGGATCGGGGGGCGGGGATGAGCAGTTCTTC CASSLVGSGGGDEQFF
TRBJ1-1 13 TRBV5-4 TRBD1 - TGTGCCAGCAGCGTTCAGGGGGCTGGTGAAGCTTTCTTT CASSVQGAGEAFF
TRBJ1-2 15 TRBV4-1 - - TGCGCCAGCAGCCAAGTCGGAGTCTCAAACTATGGCTACACCTTC CASSQVGVSNYGYTF
TRBJ1-1 15 TRBV7-9 TRBD1 - TGTGCCAGCAGCTTTGGAGGGACAGGGGTTCTGGAAGCTTTCTTT CASSFGGTGVLEAFF
TRBJ1-2 17 TRBV27 TRBD1 - TGTGCCAGCAGTTTATCTAACGGACAGGGCACTAACTATGGCTACACCTTC CASSLSNGQGTNYGYTF
TRBJ2-2 16 TRBV18 TRBD1 - TGTGCCAGCTCACCTCCACAGGGGGCTAACACCGGGGAGCTGTTTTTT CASSPPQGANTGELFF
TRBJ1-2 15 TRBV7-2 - once TGTGCCAGCAGCTTGAGACAGGCGCTGGCATATGGCTACACCTTC CASSLRQALAYGYTF
TRBJ1-4 14 TRBV19 TRBD1 - TGTGCCAGTCGTCCGGGACAGCCAAATGAAAAACTGTTTTTT CASRPGQPNEKLFF
TRBJ1-1 14 TRBV19 TRBD1 - TGTGCCAGTACCCCCCGCTCCGGGACAGGGGAAGCTTTCTTT CASTPRSGTGEAFF
TRBJ1-2 14 TRBV28 - - TGTGCCAGCAGTTTCACCGACCGACTCTATGGCTACACCTTC CASSFTDRLYGYTF
TRBJ2-1 11 TRBV6-8 TRBD1 - TGTGCCAGCAGGAGGGACAGGGAACAGTTCTTC CASRRDREQFF
TRBJ1-5 15 TRBV7-2 TRBD1 - TGTGCCAGCAGATTGGGGCAGGGGGCTAATCAGCCCCAGCATTTT CASRLGQGANQPQHF
TRBJ2-7 14 TRBV30 TRBD2 - TGTGCCTGGAGCACGACTAGCGGATCCTACGAGCAGTACTTC CAWSTTSGSYEQYF
TRBJ1-2 14 TRBV10-3 - - TGTGCCATCAGTGAGCAACAGGGACAAGGCGGCTACACCTTC CAISEQQGQGGYTF
TRBJ2-5 15 TRBV7-7 TRBD2 - TGTGCTAGCAGCTCTAGCGGGCAGAGCCAAGAGACCCAGTACTTC CASSSSGQSQETQYF
TRBJ2-7 14 TRBV7-3 TRBD2 - TGTGCCAGCAGCTTATCCGGGACTAGTCGCGAGCAGTACTTC CASSLSGTSREQYF
TRBJ2-3 12 TRBV10-3 TRBD2 once TGTGCCACCGTCGAAGCGGGGGGGACGCAGTATTTT CATVEAGGTQYF
TRBJ2-5 14 TRBV11-3 - - TGTGCCAGCAGCCCCAGGACAGACCCAGAGACCCAGTACTTC CASSPRTDPETQYF
TRBJ1-2 15 TRBV5-1 - - TGCGCCAGCAGCCCGACCCCCGGGTCCAACTATGGCTACACCTTC CASSPTPGSNYGYTF
TRBJ2-1 16 TRBV1 - - TGCACCAGCAGCCAAAATCAGGGAAGGTCCTACAATGAGCAGTTCTTC CTSSQNQGRSYNEQFF
TRBJ2-5 18 TRBV7-9 - - TGTGCCAGCAGCTCTCACCCACAAGGACAGACACGACAAGAGACCCAGTACTTC CASSSHPQGQTRQETQYF
TRBJ1-4 15 TRBV14 - - TGTGCCAGCAGCCAAGATTTCGGGGGGCTCGGGGAACTGTTTTTT CASSQDFGGLGELFF
TRBJ2-1 16 TRBV5-6 TRBD2 - TGTGCCAGCAGCTTGAGCCGCGGGGGGAACTACAATGAGCAGTTCTTC CASSLSRGGNYNEQFF
TRBJ2-2 15 TRBV19 TRBD2 - TGTGCCAGTAGTACCAGCGGGGGGAAGGTCGGGGAGCTGTTTTTT CASSTSGGKVGELFF
TRBJ2-7 13 TRBV10-2 - - TGCGCCAGCAGTGAGGGCAGGATCAACGAGCAGTACTTC CASSEGRINEQYF